The TCR beta chain described here comes from a study of blood T cell repertoires in COVID-19. Germline-derived CDR1 and CDR2 are SEHNR and FQNEAQ (reference sequence). This CDR3 comprises 13 residues. The germline V and J ends were trimmed by 2 bases and 5 bases, with 10 bases remaining between them. This clone was picked up one time. The Seattle site enrolled patients during active infection and followed them longitudinally. TCRdb's table, derived via immunoSEQ multiplex PCR, lists solely in-frame clones and lacks some. The sample records some 300,000 clones, roughly 89% being singletons. Sequencing used peripheral blood. The receptor was isolated from a woman aged 35 to 49 with COVID-19, enrolled during active disease. The chain employs TRBV7-9 and TRBJ2-7, with D uncertain. CDR3 in DNA: TGTGCCAGCAGCTTAATCGATCGCGACGAGCAGTACTTC. Protein sequence: CASSLIDRDEQYF.